A single sample is the source of the 10 T cell receptor beta chains below, sequenced in a study of shared clonotypes between healthy human individuals. Libraries were prepared by immunoSEQ multiplex PCR; TCRdb keeps only in-frame clonotypes and omits some of them. The sample consists of a few million clones, approximately 93% of them appearing once. The specimen was naive CD4+ T cells from PBMCs. The subset here: CD45RA+ positively selected. The receptors were sampled from a man younger than 35 in good health. Some clones in this sample may be carry-over from other donors' samples.

The chain links TRBV19 to TRBJ2-5; 9 bases are shared with TRBD2. CDR1 LNHDA and CDR2 SQIVND come from the germline V gene (reference sequence). CDR3 length equals 13 residues. Trimming cost V 6 bases and J 5 bases; bases outside gene matches: 4. The CDR3 region is CASRLAGVETQYF. The CDR3 DNA reads as TGTGCCAGTAGGTTAGCGGGAGTGGAGACCCAGTACTTC.

The rearrangement joins TRBV9 to TRBJ2-2; a possible D gene is TRBD2 (7 bases). CDR1 SGDLS and CDR2 YYNGEE come from the germline V gene. The length of the CDR3 is 14 residues. V was shortened by 5 bases and J by 6 bases, with 14 bases between the two germline ends. The CDR3 is CASRRGGGPGELFF. For the CDR3, the DNA is TGTGCCAGCAGGCGGGGCGGGGGCCCCGGGGAGCTGTTTTTT.

The V gene is TRBV27, the J gene TRBJ2-7; the match to TRBD1 covers 7 bases. Germline V lookup: CDR1 MNHEY, CDR2 SMNVEV (reference sequence). This CDR3 is built from 18 residues. With V trimmed by 7 bases and J by 0 bases, 18 bases remained unmatched. The CDR3 bases are TGTGCCAGCACCCCGGGCCCCCACAGGGGTCAACACTCCTACGAGCAGTACTTC. Amino acid sequence: CASTPGPHRGQHSYEQYF.

The V gene is TRBV6-5, the J gene TRBJ1-1; the D is unclear. Germline CDR1 and CDR2: MNHEY and SVGAGI. The V gene lost 2 bases and the J gene lost 5 bases, with 9 bases spanning the gap. The CDR3 loop spans 13 amino acids. CDR3 in DNA: TGTGCCAGCAGTTACAGGGAAACAACTGAAGCTTTCTTT. Encoded protein: CASSYRETTEAFF.

J is TRBJ1-4 and V is TRBV6-5; D not certain. Trimming left V 0 bases short and J 3 bases short, with 11 bases between. Germline V CDR1 and CDR2: MNHEY, SVGAGI. There are 16 residues in the CDR3. The CDR3 nucleotides are TGTGCCAGCAGTTACTCGTCCGGGATCCCTAATGAAAAACTGTTTTTT. This sequence encodes CASSYSSGIPNEKLFF.

The V call is TRBV5-1, the J call TRBJ2-3; D is uncertain. The CDR3 covers 16 residues. Trimming took 0 bases from V and 1 from J, leaving 12 bases between them. Germline V gene lookup returns CDR1 SGHRS and CDR2 YFSETQ. CDR3 residues: CASSLAVYGGTDTQYF. CDR3 DNA sequence: TGCGCCAGCAGCTTGGCCGTATACGGCGGCACAGATACGCAGTATTTT.

This clone has only one observation. The rearrangement links TRBV7-3 to TRBJ2-7; the D gene is possibly TRBD2 (7 bases). Germline loops: CDR1 SGHTA, CDR2 FQGTGA. Trimming took 4 bases from V and 6 from J, leaving 13 bases between them. The CDR3 loop spans 13 amino acids. CDR3 sequence (DNA): TGTGCCAGCAGCTGGCAGGGGAGGGGCGAGCAGTACTTC. Translation gives CASSWQGRGEQYF.

The J gene is TRBJ1-1, the V gene TRBV29-1; D is unclear. This CDR3 is 13 amino acids long. Germline CDR1 and CDR2: SQVTM and ANQGSEA. Trimming shortened V by 6 bases and J by 6 bases, and 17 bases separated the two germline ends. In nucleotides, the CDR3 is TGCAGCGTCCTACTTAGGAGTGGCTCTGAAGCTTTCTTT. Amino acid sequence: CSVLLRSGSEAFF.

The V and J genes are TRBV7-3 and TRBJ2-3; TRBD2 matches at 8 bases. The CDR3 runs to 16 residues. CDR1 is SGHTA and CDR2 is FQGTGA in the germline V gene. Trimming took 4 bases from V and 4 from J; bases not matched to a gene: 10. This chain's CDR3 is CASSSTPGGGADTQYF. The CDR3 DNA sequence: TGTGCCAGCAGCTCCACCCCCGGGGGGGGAGCAGATACGCAGTATTTT.

A word on this clone: This same CDR3 is encoded by further DNA sequences in the sample. This chain connects TRBV19 to TRBJ1-5; D not certain. V lost 9 bases and J lost 2, with 5 bases in between. This CDR3 is built from 11 residues. Germline CDR1 is LNHDA and CDR2 is SQIVND (reference sequence). CDR3 DNA: TGTGCCAGCGGTGGCAATCAGCCCCAGCATTTT. Protein: CASGGNQPQHF.